This T cell receptor beta chain was recorded in a study of T cells in Graves' hyperthyroidism and ophthalmopathy. Findings and limits, study-wide: Separating ophthalmopathy from stable hyperthyroidism was achieved by a 13 V-J model.

RNA transcripts served as the template for amplifying TCR beta CDR3 regions. TCR CDR3 regions were first amplified by RT-PCR with HTBI primers. TCRdb re-derived calls from the multiplex PCR reads in MiXCR, one entry per CDR3 protein. This repertoire shows under 450,000 distinct CDR3 sequences, 15% to 18% found once; its top ten account for around 7%. Hyperthyroidism patients were newly diagnosed, had disease duration under 2 months, and were aged 18 to 65 years. On the basis of clinical symptoms, serum thyroxine and TRAb, thyroid ultrasound and orbital computed tomography, diagnoses were made. Extraction of PBMCs used roughly 9.3 ml of fresh peripheral blood. Between the trimmed V and J ends, which lost 5 bases and 12 bases, there was a span of 19 bases. The CDR3 has 13 amino acids. Germline values: CDR1 SGHDT, CDR2 YYEEEE. This clonotype was seen many times. Its antigen is currently unknown.

Sequencing used blood. The chain recombines TRBV5-6 with TRBJ2-3, with D tentatively TRBD1 or TRBD2 (6 bases each). This sequence was found in a woman in her late teens or twenties with Graves' hyperthyroidism. CDR3 region: CASRWGAALYQYF. The CDR3 DNA follows: TGTGCCAGCAGATGGGGGGCAGCCCTATACCAGTATTTT. Full variable domain (rest looked up from reference TRBV5-6 and TRBJ2-3): DAGVTQSPTHLIKTRGQQVTLRCSPKSGHDTVSWYQQALGQGPQFIFQYYEEEERQRGNFPDRFSGHQFPNYSSELNVNALLLGDSALYLCASRWGAALYQYFGPGTRLTVL.